The 27 T cell receptor beta chains below were found in one sample sequenced in a study of somatic mutations in cytotoxic T cells in rheumatoid arthritis (dated by TCRdb to the late 2010s). The library was produced with the immunoSEQ multiplex PCR assay. The table comes from immuneACCESS by way of TCRdb, which keeps in-frame sequences with V and J called. Part of the clones is missing from these tables; in studies checked, under half for an unresolved V gene and the rest for unknown reasons. The sample includes about 660 clones, with approximately 72% observed a single time. 40% to 60% of the sample lies in the top ten. The sequenced material came from CD8+ T cells sorted from blood. The receptors come from an adult with rheumatoid arthritis.

The chain couples TRBV7-2 to TRBJ2-7; no reliable D call. CDR1 and CDR2 from the germline V gene are SGHTA and FQGNSA. The CDR3 loop spans 14 amino acids. V was shortened by 8 bases and J by 7 bases, with 21 bases between the two germline ends. The CDR3 spells CASGMSPPSREQYF. The CDR3 region has the DNA TGTGCCAGCGGCATGTCGCCCCCATCTCGGGAGCAGTACTTC.

This clone was counted once. This rearrangement joins TRBV5-6 to TRBJ1-3, with TRBD1 as a possible D gene (5 bases). The CDR3 covers 12 residues. Trimming removed 5 bases at V and 4 bases at J, with 7 bases between. Germline V lookup: CDR1 SGHDT, CDR2 YYEEEE. In nucleotides, the CDR3 is TGTGCCAGCAGTGAGGGGGGAAACACCATATATTTT. This codes for CASSEGGNTIYF.

As DNA, the CDR3 is TGTGCCAGCCATGGCGGCCAGGGGAATGAGCAGTTCTTC. It codes for CASHGGQGNEQFF. This sequence joins TRBV7-3 and TRBJ2-1, with a possible D match to TRBD1 (6 bases). The CDR3 is 13 amino acids. Trimming left V 8 bases short and J 7 bases short, with 15 bases between. Germline V gene data show CDR1 as SGHTA and CDR2 as FQGTGA.

This chain links TRBV4-3 with TRBJ2-1; D is undetermined. CDR3 length equals 14 residues. In germline, CDR1 is LGHNA, CDR2 YSLEER. The V end was cut by 1 base, the J end by 9 bases, with 13 bases between. This CDR3 is CASSQGVGGSEQFF. CDR3 nucleotides: TGCGCCAGCAGCCAAGGAGTCGGCGGAAGTGAGCAGTTCTTC.

This rearrangement joins TRBV7-6 to TRBJ2-5; D possibly matches TRBD1 or TRBD2 (5 bases each). With the DNA end fitting TRBJ2-7 better, the J assignment may be wrong. Germline V gives CDR1 SGHVS, CDR2 FNYEAQ. This CDR3 contains 14 residues. CDR3 residues: CASSYRDGPYEQYF. In DNA, the CDR3 is TGTGCCAGCAGCTACCGGGACGGCCCCTACGAGCAGTACTTC.

The chain links TRBV15 to TRBJ2-1; D not certain. In germline, CDR1 is LNHNV, CDR2 YYDKDF (reference sequence). The CDR3 sequence is 13 residues long. Trimming removed 0 bases at V and 10 bases at J, with 10 bases between. CDR3 bases: TGTGCCACCAGCAGAGAGACATCAGGCGAGCAGTTCTTC. Its translation: CATSRETSGEQFF.

The rearrangement uses TRBV29-1 and TRBJ2-3, with 9 bases that match TRBD1. Germline V lookup: CDR1 SQVTM, CDR2 ANQGSEA. This CDR3 comprises 15 residues. V was clipped by 1 base and J by 2 bases; unmatched bases: 4. CDR3 loop: CSVEGDRANTDTQYF. CDR3 sequence (DNA): TGCAGCGTTGAAGGGGACAGGGCTAACACAGATACGCAGTATTTT.

The gene calls are TRBV19 and TRBJ1-1; no definite D call. The CDR3 length is 14 residues. The germline CDR1 and CDR2 sequences are LNHDA and SQIVND (reference sequence). V gave up 3 bases and J gave up 3 bases, with 11 bases separating them. The CDR3 DNA follows: TGTGCCAGTAGTATTGTCGGGTTGGACACTGAAGCTTTCTTT. Translated: CASSIVGLDTEAFF.

V and J are TRBV7-8 and TRBJ1-2; D unclear. V was trimmed by 3 bases and J by 4 bases, leaving 18 bases between them. Germline lookup yields CDR1 SGHVS and CDR2 FQNEAQ. The CDR3 spans 16 residues. The CDR3 loop is CASSLSPKGQPYGYTF. The CDR3 DNA reads TGTGCCAGCAGCTTGTCCCCAAAGGGCCAACCCTATGGCTACACCTTC.

This clone has a handful of counts. The CDR3 bases are TGTGCCAGCAGCCCGGGACAGGGGGGCTACGAGCAGTACTTC. Translated, it gives CASSPGQGGYEQYF. The V and J genes are TRBV5-4 and TRBJ2-7; 11 positions match TRBD1. The V segment lost 4 bases and the J segment 3 bases; nucleotides outside the gene matches: 3. Germline V gives CDR1 SGHNT, CDR2 YYREEE (reference sequence). The CDR3 covers 14 residues.

The chain combines TRBV28 with TRBJ2-1; 11 bases line up with TRBD2. V lost 7 bases to trimming and J lost 7 bases; unmatched junction nucleotides: 9. Germline CDR1 is MDHEN and CDR2 is SYDVKM. This CDR3 comprises 15 residues. The CDR3 loop is CASTTIAGGRNEQFF. Here the CDR3 DNA reads TGTGCCAGCACCACTATAGCGGGGGGGAGGAATGAGCAGTTCTTC.

This sequence joins TRBV7-9 and TRBJ1-2, with 8 bases aligning to TRBD1. Germline values: CDR1 SEHNR, CDR2 FQNEAQ (reference sequence). V trimming: 5 bases; J trimming: 5 bases; junction bases outside the gene matches: 13. The CDR3 consists of 16 residues. The CDR3 loop is CASSRTGSGNQYGYTF. CDR3 coding DNA: TGTGCCAGCAGCAGGACAGGGTCGGGGAATCAATATGGCTACACCTTC.

This clone showed up just a few times. The chain links TRBV9 to TRBJ1-1; no reliable D call. Germline V gene lookup returns CDR1 SGDLS and CDR2 YYNGEE. Trimming shortened V by 4 bases and J by 1 base, and 20 bases separated the two germline ends. The CDR3 runs 17 residues. The CDR3 protein is CASSTRWGRSGNTEAFF. CDR3 nucleotide sequence: TGTGCCAGCAGCACCCGTTGGGGTAGGTCGGGGAACACTGAAGCTTTCTTT.

V gene TRBV13 combines with J gene TRBJ2-2, with D perhaps matching TRBD1 (5 bases). The CDR3 has 15 amino acids. In germline, CDR1 is PRHDT, CDR2 FYEKMQ (reference sequence). V was trimmed by 0 bases and J by 2 bases, leaving 7 bases between them. The DNA for the CDR3 is TGTGCCAGCAGCTTAGGCCAGGGAAACACCGGGGAGCTGTTTTTT. Protein product: CASSLGQGNTGELFF.

This clone turned up a few times. The V and J genes are TRBV30 and TRBJ1-1; D unresolved. CDR3 size: 9 residues. Germline V CDR1 and CDR2: GTSNPN, SVGIG (reference sequence). In nucleotides, the CDR3 is TGTGCGAGCGGAACTGAAGCTTTCTTT. Protein: CASGTEAFF.

The genes are TRBV6-4 and TRBJ2-2, with a tentative D call TRBD1 (5 bases). Germline values: CDR1 MRHNA, CDR2 SNTAGT. The CDR3 consists of 14 residues. Trimming removed 7 bases from V and 0 bases from J, with 9 bases in between. CDR3 bases: TGTGCCAGCACCCAGGGAACGAACACCGGGGAGCTGTTTTTT. It translates to CASTQGTNTGELFF.

The J gene is TRBJ2-5, the V gene TRBV7-9, with D perhaps TRBD1 (6 bases). Germline assignment: CDR1 SEHNR and CDR2 FQNEAQ (reference sequence). Trimming took 5 bases from V and 0 from J, leaving 22 bases between them. The CDR3 runs 18 residues. The CDR3 protein is CASSRGTVDRKYQETQYF. CDR3 nucleotides: TGTGCCAGCAGCCGAGGAACCGTGGACAGAAAGTACCAAGAGACCCAGTACTTC.

This sequence joins TRBV12-2 and TRBJ1-6. TRBV12-2 is assigned pseudogene status. The CDR3 loop spans 16 amino acids. CDR3 loop: CASRLSAGSYNSPLHF. The CDR3 DNA reads TGTGCAAGTCGCTTAAGTGCGGGATCCTATAATTCACCCCTCCACTTT.

This clone turned up a few times. The chain employs TRBV27 and TRBJ2-3; D gene uncertain. The CDR3 has 15 amino acids. V lost 4 bases to trimming and J lost 0 bases, with 11 bases between them. The germline CDR1 and CDR2 sequences are MNHEY and SMNVEV (reference sequence). CDR3 nucleotides: TGTGCCAGCAGTTCCTCCGTTTCTAGCACAGATACGCAGTATTTT. This codes for CASSSSVSSTDTQYF.

The chain has TRBV2 and TRBJ2-1; D possibly uses TRBD1 or TRBD2 (6 bases each). CDR3 size: 12 residues. Germline-derived CDR1 and CDR2 are SNHLY and FYNNEI. Trimming pared 2 bases from V and 10 bases from J, leaving 9 bases between. CDR3 DNA sequence: TGTGCCAGCAGTGAAAGGGGGGACGAGCAGTTCTTC. This encodes CASSERGDEQFF.

The chain joins TRBV11-2 to TRBJ1-2, with 8 bases matching TRBD1. This CDR3 has 15 residues. V shed 1 base and J 6 bases; nucleotides not matched to a gene: 7. Looked up from germline, CDR1 is SGHAT and CDR2 is FQNNGV. The CDR3 coding sequence is TGTGCCAGCAGCTTAGCCCTTACAGGGGGGGATGGCTACACCTTC. Translation: CASSLALTGGDGYTF.

The rearrangement joins TRBV7-6 to TRBJ1-2, with 7 nucleotides matching TRBD1. The germline CDR1 and CDR2 sequences are SGHVS and FNYEAQ. Losses at the gene ends were 5 bases for V and 4 bases for J; bases not matched to a gene: 7. CDR3 length: 14 residues. CDR3: CASSPGGQIYGYTF. The DNA of the CDR3 is TGTGCCAGCAGCCCAGGGGGACAGATCTATGGCTACACCTTC.

A remark on this clone: The same CDR3 arises from other DNA sequences in this sample as well. The chain is built from TRBV6-1 and TRBJ1-1, with 8 positions matching TRBD1. The junction had 6 bases not matched to a gene; V was cut back by 6 bases and J by 0 bases. Germline lookup yields CDR1 MNHNS and CDR2 SASEGT. This CDR3 region has 15 residues. CDR3 bases: TGTGCCAGCAGGGACAGGGACCGGGTGAACACTGAAGCTTTCTTT. Translation: CASRDRDRVNTEAFF.

The chain joins TRBV6-1 to TRBJ2-5, with a tentative D call TRBD2 (5 bases). V was clipped by 3 bases and J by 2 bases, with 16 bases between them. CDR3 length equals 16 residues. The V gene's germline CDR1 is MNHNS and CDR2 SASEGT. The CDR3 nucleotides are TGTGCCAGCAGTGAGGAGGCGGGCCGCGGGCAAGAGACCCAGTACTTC. It yields the protein CASSEEAGRGQETQYF.

The J gene is TRBJ1-1, the V gene TRBV10-3; 8 positions match TRBD1. Germline values: CDR1 ENHRY, CDR2 SYGVKD. This CDR3 has 16 amino acids. After removal of 5 bases from V and 3 bases from J, the junction contained 11 bases not matched to a gene. CDR3 nucleotide sequence: TGTGCCATCAGTCTCAGAGTGGGGGACAGGTACACTGAAGCTTTCTTT. Its protein product is CAISLRVGDRYTEAFF.

This clone is judged large. The chain recombines TRBV9 with TRBJ2-5, with D perhaps matching TRBD1 (6 bases). With 3 bases removed from V and 5 bases from J, the gap between germline ends came to 14 bases. The CDR3 extends over 14 amino acids. Germline V gives CDR1 SGDLS, CDR2 YYNGEE. This chain's CDR3 is CASSARTDTETQYF. CDR3 DNA: TGTGCCAGCAGCGCCCGGACAGATACGGAGACCCAGTACTTC.

V usage is TRBV21-1 and J usage is TRBJ2-5; TRBD1, as called in the table, went unchecked against the DNA. TRBV21-1 represents a pseudogene. The CDR3 is 13 amino acids. CDR3 sequence reads: CGSPPHPEETQYF. The CDR3 DNA reads as TGTGGCAGCCCCCCCCACCCAGAAGAGACCCAGTACTTC.